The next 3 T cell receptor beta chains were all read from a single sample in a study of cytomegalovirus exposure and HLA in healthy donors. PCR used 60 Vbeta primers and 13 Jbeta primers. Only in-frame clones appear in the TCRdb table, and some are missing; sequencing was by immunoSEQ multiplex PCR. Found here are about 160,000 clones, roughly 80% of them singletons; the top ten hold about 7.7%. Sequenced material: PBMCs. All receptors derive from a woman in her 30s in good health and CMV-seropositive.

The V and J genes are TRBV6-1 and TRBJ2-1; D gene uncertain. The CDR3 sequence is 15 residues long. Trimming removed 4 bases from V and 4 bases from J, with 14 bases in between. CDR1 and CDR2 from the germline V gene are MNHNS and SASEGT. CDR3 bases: TGTGCCAGCAGTGGAGCTCCGGGTAGTTACAATGAGCAGTTCTTC. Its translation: CASSGAPGSYNEQFF.

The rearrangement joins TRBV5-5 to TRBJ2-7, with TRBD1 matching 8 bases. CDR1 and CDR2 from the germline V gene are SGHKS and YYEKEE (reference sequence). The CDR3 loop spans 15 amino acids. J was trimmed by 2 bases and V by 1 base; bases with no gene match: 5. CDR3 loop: CASSLRDRKTYEQYF. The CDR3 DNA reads TGTGCCAGCAGCTTGAGGGACAGGAAAACCTACGAGCAGTACTTC.

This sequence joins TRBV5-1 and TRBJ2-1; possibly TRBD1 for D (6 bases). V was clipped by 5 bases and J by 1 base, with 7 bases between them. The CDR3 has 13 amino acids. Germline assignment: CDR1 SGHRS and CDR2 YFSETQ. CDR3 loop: CASRQGSYNEQFF. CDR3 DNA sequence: TGCGCCAGCAGACAGGGATCCTACAATGAGCAGTTCTTC. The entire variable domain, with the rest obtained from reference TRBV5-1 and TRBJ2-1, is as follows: KAGVTQTPRYLIKTRGQQVTLSCSPISGHRSVSWYQQTPGQGLQFLFEYFSETQRNKGNFPGRFSGRQFSNSRSEMNVSTLELGDSALYLCASRQGSYNEQFFGPGTRLTVL.